These 6 T cell receptor beta chains originate from one sample sequenced in a study of blood T cell repertoires in COVID-19. Here immunoSEQ multiplex PCR was the method, and the copy in TCRdb shows in-frame clones only, minus some. The sample consists of hundreds of thousands of clones, roughly 89% of them appearing once. Material for sequencing was PBMCs or T cells enriched from blood (not recorded which). Receptors originate from a man aged 25 to 45 who had been exposed to COVID-19.

The chain is built from TRBV18 and TRBJ2-7; D perhaps matches TRBD1 (6 bases). The CDR3 covers 13 residues. V lost 8 bases to trimming and J lost 1 base, with 12 bases between them. Germline lookup yields CDR1 KGHSH and CDR2 LQKENI. The CDR3 DNA reads TGTGCCAGCGTACCGGGACAATCCTACGAGCAGTACTTC. The encoded protein is CASVPGQSYEQYF.

The J gene is TRBJ2-3, the V gene TRBV19; D remains ambiguous. The CDR3 is made up of 12 amino acids. The V gene's germline CDR1 is LNHDA and CDR2 SQIVND (reference sequence). V lost 5 bases to trimming and J lost 1 base, with 4 bases between them. Written as DNA, the CDR3 is TGTGCCAGTAGTCTACGCACAGATACGCAGTATTTT. Translated: CASSLRTDTQYF. The variable domain in full, with the rest retrieved from reference TRBV19 and TRBJ2-3, is DGGITQSPKYLFRKEGQNVTLSCEQNLNHDAMYWYRQDPGQGLRLIYYSQIVNDFQKGDIAEGYSVSREKKESFPLTVTSAQKNPTAFYLCASSLRTDTQYFGPGTRLTVL.

CDR3 DNA: TGTGCCAGTACCCCCCCGGTCGCAGGGGGGGCCAACGTCCTGACTTTC. It specifies CASTPPVAGGANVLTF. The chain uses TRBV19 and TRBJ2-6; the D gene is possibly TRBD1 (5 bases). The V end was cut by 7 bases, the J end by 4 bases, with 17 bases between. CDR1 and CDR2 from the germline V gene are LNHDA and SQIVND (reference sequence). The length of the CDR3 is 16 residues.

The DNA for the CDR3 is TGTGCCAGCAGCTTAGATTCGGGGGTAGGGTCACCCCTCCACTTT. This encodes CASSLDSGVGSPLHF. The chain uses TRBV11-2 and TRBJ1-6; D possibly corresponds to TRBD1 (5 bases). V lost 0 bases and J lost 10, with 13 bases in between. The CDR3 totals 15 residues. From germline, CDR1 is SGHAT and CDR2 FQNNGV.

V gene TRBV30 combines with J gene TRBJ2-5; perhaps TRBD1 as D (5 bases). CDR3 size: 14 residues. Trimming left V 0 bases short and J 1 base short, with 9 bases between. Germline V gene data show CDR1 as GTSNPN and CDR2 as SVGIG (reference sequence). CDR3 sequence: CAWSVGRAQETQYF. CDR3 nucleotide sequence: TGTGCCTGGAGTGTAGGCAGGGCCCAAGAGACCCAGTACTTC.

The J gene is TRBJ1-1, the V gene TRBV29-1; TRBD1 is a possible D gene (5 bases). The CDR3 runs to 13 residues. Germline CDR1 is SQVTM and CDR2 is ANQGSEA. V shed 0 bases and J shed 5 bases, with 10 bases lying between them. The CDR3: CSVEEGGGTEAFF. CDR3 bases: TGCAGCGTTGAAGAGGGGGGAGGGACTGAAGCTTTCTTT.